A selection of T cell receptor beta chains follows, all from one sample in a study of control samples from healthy donors and cancer patients. Generated by immunoSEQ multiplex PCR, the TCRdb table keeps only in-frame clones and is missing some. This sample carries 70,000 to 80,000 clones, about nine tenths of them seen once, and the ten largest clones take approximately 9.4%. The sample consisted of PBMCs. These receptors originate from a woman in her forties or fifties with colorectal cancer. Each CDR3 is given with its conserved first and last residue. The order of the fields is CDR3 protein, CDR3 DNA, J gene, D gene, clone size, V gene. D genes are given only for firm matches. Clone sizes are given selectively: once, few, many, or a class where the clone is expanded.

CASSLAKGFTTDTQYF | TGTGCCAGCAGCTTAGCGAAAGGCTTTACCACAGATACGCAGTATTTT | TRBJ2-3 | . | . | TRBV7-2
CAISETGGYNSPLHF | TGTGCCATCAGTGAGACAGGGGGTTATAATTCACCCCTCCACTTT | TRBJ1-6 | TRBD1 | . | TRBV10-3
CASSLRAQPQHF | TGTGCCAGCAGCCTTAGAGCGCAGCCCCAGCATTTT | TRBJ1-5 | . | . | TRBV7-2
CASSQGSWGGNEQFF | TGTGCCAGCAGCCAGGGGTCTTGGGGAGGCAATGAGCAGTTCTTC | TRBJ2-1 | . | . | TRBV5-5
CASSLVKGGMNTEAFF | TGTGCCAGCAGCCTTGTCAAGGGGGGTATGAACACTGAAGCTTTCTTT | TRBJ1-1 | . | . | TRBV6-6
CASNLAGGPGNEQFF | TGTGCCAGCAATTTAGCGGGGGGGCCGGGTAATGAGCAGTTCTTC | TRBJ2-1 | TRBD2 | . | TRBV2
CASSKALTSGGAGETQYF | TGTGCCAGCAGCAAAGCGCTTACTAGCGGGGGGGCAGGGGAGACCCAGTACTTC | TRBJ2-5 | . | . | TRBV21-1
CAWSPWDSYTDTQYF | TGTGCCTGGAGTCCCTGGGACAGCTACACAGATACGCAGTATTTT | TRBJ2-3 | TRBD1 | . | TRBV30
CASSYRGQSSGANVLTF | TGCGCCAGCAGCTACAGGGGGCAATCCTCTGGGGCCAACGTCCTGACTTTC | TRBJ2-6 | TRBD1 | once | TRBV5-1
CSASPLLHGYTF | TGCAGTGCTAGTCCCCTGCTCCATGGCTACACCTTC | TRBJ1-2 | . | . | TRBV20-1
CASSYSAGSEAFF | TGTGCCAGCAGTTACTCTGCAGGGAGTGAAGCTTTCTTT | TRBJ1-1 | . | few | TRBV6-2/TRBV6-3
CASSQDASTDTQYF | TGTGCCAGCAGCCAGGACGCCTCCACAGATACGCAGTATTTT | TRBJ2-3 | . | . | TRBV3-1/TRBV3-2
CASSELAGGQETQYF | TGTGCCAGCAGTGAATTAGCGGGGGGGCAAGAGACCCAGTACTTC | TRBJ2-5 | TRBD2 | once | TRBV6-1
CASTRDRYQPQHF | TGTGCCAGCACCCGGGACAGATATCAGCCCCAGCATTTT | TRBJ1-5 | TRBD1 | . | TRBV12-3/TRBV12-4
CASSGRIINQPQHF | TGTGCCAGTAGTGGACGGATCATTAATCAGCCCCAGCATTTT | TRBJ1-5 | . | few | TRBV19
CASSQLPGEGRSSYNSPLHF | TGTGCCAGCAGCCAACTACCGGGAGAAGGCAGAAGCTCCTATAATTCACCCCTCCACTTT | TRBJ1-6 | . | . | TRBV4-2
CASSLDRLSGNTIYF | TGTGCCAGCAGCCTGGACAGACTCTCTGGAAACACCATATATTTT | TRBJ1-3 | . | . | TRBV5-5
CASSVGQGYSNEQFF | TGTGCCAGCAGCGTAGGACAGGGGTACAGCAATGAGCAGTTCTTC | TRBJ2-1 | TRBD1 | . | TRBV9
CATSEGEPKRPDTQYF | TGTGCCACCAGTGAGGGAGAACCCAAGCGGCCAGATACGCAGTATTTT | TRBJ2-3 | . | . | TRBV24-1
CASSPGWGENTGELFF | TGTGCCAGCAGCCCCGGGTGGGGGGAAAACACCGGGGAGCTGTTTTTT | TRBJ2-2 | . | . | TRBV7-9
CASQLAGAYNEQFF | TGTGCCAGCCAGCTAGCGGGGGCCTACAATGAGCAGTTCTTC | TRBJ2-1 | TRBD2 | . | TRBV2
CASRPNLQGSSNQPQHF | TGTGCCAGCAGACCTAATTTACAGGGCAGCAGCAATCAGCCCCAGCATTTT | TRBJ1-5 | . | . | TRBV28
CAISDPDRVGTDTQYF | TGTGCCATCAGTGACCCGGACAGGGTCGGCACAGATACGCAGTATTTT | TRBJ2-3 | TRBD1 | . | TRBV10-3
CASSPGARNEQFF | TGTGCCAGCAGCCCGGGGGCGCGTAATGAGCAGTTCTTC | TRBJ2-1 | . | once | TRBV2
CASSESRAGELFF | TGCGCCAGCAGTGAGTCGAGGGCCGGGGAGCTGTTTTTT | TRBJ2-2 | . | . | TRBV10-1